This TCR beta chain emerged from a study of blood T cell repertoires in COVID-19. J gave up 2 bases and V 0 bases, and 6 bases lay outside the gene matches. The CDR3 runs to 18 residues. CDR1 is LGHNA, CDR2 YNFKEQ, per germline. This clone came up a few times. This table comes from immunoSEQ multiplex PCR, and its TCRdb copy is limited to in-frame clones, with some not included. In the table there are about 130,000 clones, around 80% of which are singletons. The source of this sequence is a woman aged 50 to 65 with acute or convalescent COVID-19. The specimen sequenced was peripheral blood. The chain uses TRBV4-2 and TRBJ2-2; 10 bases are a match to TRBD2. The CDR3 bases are TGTGCCAGCAGCCAAGATTGGGCTAGCGGGGGTAACACCGGGGAGCTGTTTTTT. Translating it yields CASSQDWASGGNTGELFF.